Listed below are T cell receptor beta chains from one sample, sequenced in a study of cytomegalovirus exposure and HLA in healthy donors. Sequencing used immunoSEQ multiplex PCR; TCRdb keeps in-frame clones, though not all of them. Among more than 140,000 clones, around three fifths were seen once, and the ten largest hold 2.5% to 3.5%. Sequencing was carried out using PBMCs. The receptors were gathered from a woman aged 25 to 39 in good health and CMV-seropositive. Each CDR3 is given with its conserved first and last residue. The order of the fields is J gene, V gene, CDR3 protein.

j_gene: TRBJ2-7
v_gene: TRBV7-9
CDR3aa: CASSFRPAGTGFHEQYF

j_gene: TRBJ2-5
v_gene: TRBV15
CDR3aa: CATSRDVNQETQYF

j_gene: TRBJ1-2
v_gene: TRBV6-1
CDR3aa: CASSGTGVDGYTF

j_gene: TRBJ1-2
v_gene: TRBV6-6
CDR3aa: CASINPGQGVRGGYTF

j_gene: TRBJ2-7
v_gene: TRBV5-1
CDR3aa: CASSLTSGSSYEQYF

j_gene: TRBJ1-1
v_gene: TRBV19
CDR3aa: CASSSGREFGTEAFF

j_gene: TRBJ2-5
v_gene: TRBV11-2
CDR3aa: CASSRGLADAQYF

j_gene: TRBJ2-7
v_gene: TRBV2
CDR3aa: CASSGDSDLRYF

j_gene: TRBJ2-3
v_gene: TRBV27
CDR3aa: CASRKANREPSTDTQYF

j_gene: TRBJ2-5
v_gene: TRBV2
CDR3aa: CASIRRDPWAETQYF

j_gene: TRBJ1-2
v_gene: TRBV4-1
CDR3aa: CASSHRWTGWANGYTF

j_gene: TRBJ1-1
v_gene: TRBV6-5
CDR3aa: CASSYGQGVNTEAFF

j_gene: TRBJ1-2
v_gene: TRBV28
CDR3aa: CASSKPDLDSYGYTF

j_gene: TRBJ2-1
v_gene: TRBV14
CDR3aa: CASSRKGLAGGINEQFF

j_gene: TRBJ2-1
v_gene: TRBV29-1
CDR3aa: CSADEQFF

j_gene: TRBJ1-4
v_gene: TRBV25-1
CDR3aa: CASSEGQAGEKLFF

j_gene: TRBJ1-2
v_gene: TRBV7-9
CDR3aa: CASSLARQGANYGYTF

j_gene: TRBJ1-2
v_gene: TRBV6-5
CDR3aa: CASSAGGGYGYTF

j_gene: TRBJ1-4
v_gene: TRBV2
CDR3aa: CASSGFWGGDEKLFF

j_gene: TRBJ2-1
v_gene: TRBV7-9
CDR3aa: CASSSGQGKFF

j_gene: TRBJ1-1
v_gene: TRBV5-4
CDR3aa: CASSSGQREEAFF

j_gene: TRBJ2-7
v_gene: TRBV30
CDR3aa: CAAEGREGVYEQYF

j_gene: TRBJ2-2
v_gene: TRBV7-2
CDR3aa: CASSLGLTNTGELFF

j_gene: TRBJ2-5
v_gene: TRBV29-1
CDR3aa: CSAGGQGMGGETQYF

j_gene: TRBJ1-1
v_gene: TRBV28
CDR3aa: CASSSPSDRDEAFF

j_gene: TRBJ2-7
v_gene: TRBV5-4
CDR3aa: CASSLGDRGRRQYF

j_gene: TRBJ2-3
v_gene: TRBV15
CDR3aa: CATSRSRQGIGDTQYF

j_gene: TRBJ1-1
v_gene: TRBV6-5
CDR3aa: CASSYDLRGLSTEAFF

j_gene: TRBJ1-6
v_gene: TRBV6-5
CDR3aa: CASSYSSESSPLHF

j_gene: TRBJ1-1
v_gene: TRBV4-1
CDR3aa: CASPGQTGTEAFF

j_gene: TRBJ2-6
v_gene: TRBV27
CDR3aa: CASSLLGTGANVLTF

j_gene: TRBJ2-6
v_gene: TRBV4-2
CDR3aa: CASSQEVVMSSGANVLTF

j_gene: TRBJ2-7
v_gene: TRBV6-5
CDR3aa: CASSDYRGKGEQYF

j_gene: TRBJ2-1
v_gene: TRBV6-1
CDR3aa: CASSGEAGAGEQFF

j_gene: TRBJ1-4
v_gene: TRBV9
CDR3aa: CASSTRVGEKLFF

j_gene: TRBJ1-4
v_gene: TRBV5-1
CDR3aa: CASSSGTGGEKLFF

j_gene: TRBJ2-5
v_gene: TRBV11-1
CDR3aa: CASSSRLAGQETQYF